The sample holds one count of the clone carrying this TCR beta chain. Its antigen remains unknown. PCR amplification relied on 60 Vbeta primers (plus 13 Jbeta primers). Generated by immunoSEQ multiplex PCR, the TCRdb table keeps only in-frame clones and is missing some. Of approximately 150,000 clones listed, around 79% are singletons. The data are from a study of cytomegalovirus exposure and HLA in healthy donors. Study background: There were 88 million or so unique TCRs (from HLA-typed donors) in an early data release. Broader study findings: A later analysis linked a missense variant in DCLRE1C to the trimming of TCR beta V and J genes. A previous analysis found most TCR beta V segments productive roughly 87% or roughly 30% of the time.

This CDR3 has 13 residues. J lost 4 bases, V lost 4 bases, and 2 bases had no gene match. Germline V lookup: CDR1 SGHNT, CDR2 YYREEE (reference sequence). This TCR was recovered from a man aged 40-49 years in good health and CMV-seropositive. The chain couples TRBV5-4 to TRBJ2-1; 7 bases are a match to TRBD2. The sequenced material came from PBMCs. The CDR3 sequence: CASSGGGYNEQFF. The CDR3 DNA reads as TGTGCCAGCAGCGGGGGAGGGTACAATGAGCAGTTCTTC.